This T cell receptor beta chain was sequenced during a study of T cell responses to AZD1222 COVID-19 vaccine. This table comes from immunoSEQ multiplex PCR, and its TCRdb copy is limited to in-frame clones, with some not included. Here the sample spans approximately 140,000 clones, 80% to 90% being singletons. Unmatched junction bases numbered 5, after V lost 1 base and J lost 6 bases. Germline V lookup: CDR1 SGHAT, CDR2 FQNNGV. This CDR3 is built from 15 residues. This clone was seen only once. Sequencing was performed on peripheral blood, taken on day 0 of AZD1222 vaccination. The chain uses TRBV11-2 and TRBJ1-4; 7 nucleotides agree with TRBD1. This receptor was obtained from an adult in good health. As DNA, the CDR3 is TGTGCCAGCAGCTTAGTCACAGGGGTATATGAAAAACTGTTTTTT. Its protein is CASSLVTGVYEKLFF.